These 19 T cell receptor beta chains share one sample of origin, sequenced in a study of shared clonotypes between healthy human individuals. Positive CCR7 selection of CD45RO-negative cells yielded the naive CD8 cells, and terminally differentiated effector memory CD45RA+ cells were excluded. Assay used: immunoSEQ multiplex PCR; TCRdb lists only in-frame clones, some missing. The table records 1.5 million to 2.5 million clones, approximately 95% of them present only once. Sequencing input: naive CD8+ T cells sorted from blood. These receptors originate from a man aged 18 to 30 in good health.

This chain joins TRBV7-6 and TRBJ1-5; D is ambiguous. Per the germline V gene, CDR1 is SGHVS and CDR2 is FNYEAQ. The V end was cut by 5 bases, the J end by 6 bases, with 14 bases between. The CDR3 consists of 14 residues. CDR3 amino acids: CASSPSKGIQPQHF. DNA of the CDR3: TGTGCCAGCAGCCCGAGCAAAGGAATTCAGCCCCAGCATTTT.

This clone was observed a few times. The rearrangement uses TRBV7-3 and TRBJ1-5, with unresolved D. Trimming shortened V by 5 bases and J by 4 bases, and 12 bases separated the two germline ends. The CDR3 consists of 14 residues. CDR1 is SGHTA and CDR2 is FQGTGA in the germline V gene. The CDR3 region has the DNA TGTGCCAGCAGCCCAACGGACTCTAATCAGCCCCAGCATTTT. Protein product: CASSPTDSNQPQHF. Using reference TRBV7-3 and TRBJ1-5 for the parts outside the CDR3, the full variable domain is GAGVSQTPSNKVTEKGKYVELRCDPISGHTALYWYRQSLGQGPEFLIYFQGTGAADDSGLPNDRFFAVRPEGSVSTLKIQRTERGDSAVYLCASSPTDSNQPQHFGDGTRLSIL.

Details on this clone: An end of the junction does not agree with germline; a read error may underlie this. This chain connects TRBV13 to TRBJ1-1; the match to TRBD1 covers 10 bases. This CDR3 comprises 15 residues. Germline V gene sequence: CDR1 PRHDT, CDR2 FYEKMQ (reference sequence). In DNA, the CDR3 is TGTGCCAGCAGCGTAGGGGACAGGGGTAACCCTGAAGCTTTCTTT. Its protein product is CASSVGDRGNPEAFF. Variable domain in full (rest from reference TRBV13 and TRBJ1-1): AAGVIQSPRHLIKEKRETATLKCYPIPRHDTVYWYQQGPGQDPQFLISFYEKMQSDKGSIPDRFSAQQFSDYHSELNMSSLELGDSALYFCASSVGDRGNPEAFFGQGTRLTVV.

The count of this clone is one. This chain uses TRBV29-1 with TRBJ2-1; D is possibly TRBD1 (7 bases). Germline loops: CDR1 SQVTM, CDR2 ANQGSEA. V dropped 4 bases and J dropped 6 bases, with 16 bases sitting between them. CDR3 length: 14 amino acids. CDR3 in amino acids: CSVGDRAGINEQFF. The CDR3 nucleotides are TGCAGCGTTGGAGACAGGGCGGGGATCAATGAGCAGTTCTTC.

In the case of this clone: The sample contains more than one DNA sequence encoding this CDR3. V gene TRBV14 combines with J gene TRBJ1-6; TRBD1 agrees at 8 bases. V lost 1 base, J lost 4 bases, and 0 bases stayed unmatched. The CDR3 consists of 15 residues. Germline values: CDR1 SGHDN, CDR2 FVKESK. CDR3 DNA: TGTGCCAGCAGCCAAGGACAGGGGTATAATTCACCCCTCCACTTT. It yields the protein CASSQGQGYNSPLHF. The full variable domain, completed using reference TRBV14 and TRBJ1-6, is EAGVTQFPSHSVIEKGQTVTLRCDPISGHDNLYWYRRVMGKEIKFLLHFVKESKQDESGMPNNRFLAERTGGTYSTLKVQPAELEDSGVYFCASSQGQGYNSPLHFGNGTRLTVT.

The chain carries TRBV6-6 and TRBJ1-5, with 8 bases fitting TRBD1. The CDR3 contains 16 residues. Germline V lookup: CDR1 MNHNY, CDR2 SVGAGI (reference sequence). V lost 5 bases and J lost 1; bases outside the gene matches: 7. The CDR3 region has the DNA TGTGCCAGCAGTAAACTCGGGACAGGAAGCAATCAGCCCCAGCATTTT. This sequence encodes CASSKLGTGSNQPQHF.

In regard to this clone: Additional DNA sequences in this sample encode the identical CDR3. V is TRBV6-6 and J is TRBJ1-6; TRBD1 is a possible D gene (5 bases). V was trimmed by 8 bases and J by 10 bases, leaving 6 bases between them. Germline assignment: CDR1 MNHNY and CDR2 SVGAGI (reference sequence). The CDR3 consists of 10 residues. Here the CDR3 DNA reads TGTGCCAGCGGGGGATCACCCCTCCACTTT. Its translation is CASGGSPLHF.

The chain couples TRBV5-1 to TRBJ2-2, with unresolved D. V was pared by 1 base and J by 7 bases, with 8 bases between. The CDR3 has 13 residues. Germline CDR1 SGHRS, CDR2 YFSETQ. The CDR3 DNA follows: TGCGCCAGCAGCTTGAAAAGGAGCGGGGAGCTGTTTTTT. It codes for CASSLKRSGELFF.

V and J are TRBV5-1 and TRBJ1-3; no firm D call. Per germline, CDR1 SGHRS and CDR2 YFSETQ. The V and J ends lost 7 bases and 6 bases respectively, with 11 bases between them. This CDR3 has 12 amino acids. The CDR3 here is CASREGENTIYF. The CDR3, as DNA: TGCGCCAGCCGGGAGGGTGAAAACACCATATATTTT. Looking up the rest from reference TRBV5-1 and TRBJ1-3 gives the full variable domain: KAGVTQTPRYLIKTRGQQVTLSCSPISGHRSVSWYQQTPGQGLQFLFEYFSETQRNKGNFPGRFSGRQFSNSRSEMNVSTLELGDSALYLCASREGENTIYFGEGSWLTVV.

The J gene is TRBJ2-5, the V gene TRBV5-6; a possible D gene is TRBD1 (6 bases). Germline V gene sequence: CDR1 SGHDT, CDR2 YYEEEE. The CDR3 contains 17 residues. V lost 7 bases and J lost 0, with 22 bases in between. The CDR3 DNA is TGTGCCAGCCATGGGGGTACAGGGCCCTACTACCAAGAGACCCAGTACTTC. Translation: CASHGGTGPYYQETQYF.

V and J are TRBV12-5 and TRBJ2-7; unclear D gene. CDR1 is LGHNT and CDR2 is FRNRAP in the germline V gene. V lost 3 bases to trimming and J lost 0 bases, with 9 bases between them. The CDR3 is 14 amino acids. The chain's CDR3 is CASGLPDNSYEQYF. The DNA of the CDR3 is TGTGCTAGTGGTTTACCCGACAACTCCTACGAGCAGTACTTC.

The chain links TRBV6-5 to TRBJ2-7; 7 positions agree with TRBD2. V dropped 5 bases and J dropped 4; count of bases not matched to a gene: 2. Germline values: CDR1 MNHEY, CDR2 SVGAGI. There are 12 residues in the CDR3. DNA of the CDR3: TGTGCCAGCAGTATGGGGGGGTACGAGCAGTACTTC. It encodes CASSMGGYEQYF.

Only one count was recorded for this clone. This chain connects TRBV10-2 to TRBJ2-5, with TRBD2 matching 7 bases. The CDR3 spans 14 residues. Germline CDR1 and CDR2: WSHSY and SAAADI. With 2 bases clipped from V and 2 bases from J, the junction kept 2 bases outside the gene matches. DNA for the CDR3: TGCGCCAGCAGTGAGGTTAGCGGGCAAGAGACCCAGTACTTC. This translates into CASSEVSGQETQYF.

The V call is TRBV4-2, the J call TRBJ2-7; no reliable D call. The V gene lost 4 bases and the J gene lost 2 bases, with 9 bases spanning the gap. The CDR3 has 13 amino acids. Germline loops: CDR1 LGHNA, CDR2 YNFKEQ. DNA for the CDR3: TGTGCCAGCAGCCCACGTGGGGCCTACGAGCAGTACTTC. The encoded protein is CASSPRGAYEQYF.

As concerns this clone: Possible read error: a much larger clone is one base away. This specimen includes other DNA sequences encoding the same CDR3. The chain couples TRBV5-6 to TRBJ1-1; D unclear. This CDR3 is built from 13 residues. Germline-derived CDR1 and CDR2 are SGHDT and YYEEEE. Trimming left V 2 bases short and J 1 base short, with 6 bases between. As DNA, the CDR3 is TGTGCCAGCAGCTTTTCAGAGAACACTGAAGCTTTCTTT. Protein product: CASSFSENTEAFF.

The V and J genes are TRBV11-2 and TRBJ2-7; D gene uncertain. V dropped 0 bases and J dropped 2 bases, with 11 bases sitting between them. Germline values: CDR1 SGHAT, CDR2 FQNNGV. The CDR3 runs 15 residues. CDR3 residues: CASSLDPTNPYEQYF. The CDR3 coding sequence is TGTGCCAGCAGCTTAGATCCGACAAACCCCTACGAGCAGTACTTC.

The V gene is TRBV27, the J gene TRBJ2-3; the D is unclear. CDR1 and CDR2 from the germline V gene are MNHEY and SMNVEV (reference sequence). With 1 base removed from V and 0 bases from J, the gap between germline ends came to 11 bases. CDR3 size: 16 residues. The CDR3 spells CASSLLTMASTDTQYF. In DNA, the CDR3 is TGTGCCAGCAGTTTATTGACAATGGCTAGCACAGATACGCAGTATTTT.

With respect to this clone: This CDR3 is also generated by other DNA sequences in the sample. V usage is TRBV9 and J usage is TRBJ2-1; D is perhaps TRBD2 (6 bases). The CDR3 has 15 amino acids. Per germline, CDR1 SGDLS and CDR2 YYNGEE. Trimming pared 0 bases from V and 2 bases from J, leaving 9 bases between. CDR3 sequence reads: CASSVGLATYNEQFF. The CDR3 DNA follows: TGTGCCAGCAGCGTAGGTCTAGCGACCTACAATGAGCAGTTCTTC.

The V call is TRBV28, the J call TRBJ2-5, with D possibly matching TRBD1 (5 bases). Per germline, CDR1 MDHEN and CDR2 SYDVKM. CDR3 size: 13 residues. Trimming cost V 1 base and J 6 bases, with 9 bases left between them. Written as DNA, the CDR3 is TGTGCCAGCAGTTTATTGGGGCACCAGACCCAGTACTTC. This gives the protein CASSLLGHQTQYF.